The rows below give T cell receptor beta chains drawn from one sample of a study of blood T cells in healthy people across ages. In TCRdb, the 5' RACE reads were re-called with MiXCR into one record per CDR3 protein. Counted here are approximately 800,000 distinct CDR3 sequences, roughly 34% occurring once; the ten biggest clones make up roughly 13%. What was sequenced was blood. The receptors shown here come from a man between 18 and 29 years old in good health. The CDR3 runs from the conserved cysteine through the conserved F or W. The order of the fields is CDR3 protein, CDR3 DNA, D gene, CDR3 length, J gene, V gene, clone size. The D gene is left open where the match is weak. A row's size may be missing; if present it is once, few, many or a size class.

CDR3: CASSLRRNEQFF
DNA: TGTGCCAGCAGTTTGAGGAGGAATGAGCAGTTCTTC
D: NA
length: 12
J: TRBJ2-1
V: TRBV27
size: NA

CDR3: CSAKATGGAGNTIYF
DNA: TGCAGTGCTAAGGCCACAGGGGGCGCTGGAAACACCATATATTTT
D: TRBD1
length: 15
J: TRBJ1-3
V: TRBV20-1
size: NA

CDR3: CASSPRLGARNENEQFF
DNA: TGCGCCAGCAGCCCTCGTTTAGGGGCTAGAAATGAAAATGAGCAGTTCTTC
D: NA
length: 17
J: TRBJ2-1
V: TRBV5-1
size: many

CDR3: CSARGPPGGVYTEAFF
DNA: TGCAGTGCTAGAGGTCCGCCCGGGGGGGTGTACACTGAAGCTTTCTTT
D: NA
length: 16
J: TRBJ1-1
V: TRBV20-1
size: NA

CDR3: CASNPGARNQETQYF
DNA: TGTGCCAGCAACCCGGGGGCCCGAAATCAAGAGACCCAGTACTTC
D: NA
length: 15
J: TRBJ2-5
V: TRBV7-2
size: NA

CDR3: CSVEVGQGGNEQFF
DNA: TGCAGCGTTGAAGTGGGACAGGGGGGCAATGAGCAGTTCTTC
D: TRBD1
length: 14
J: TRBJ2-1
V: TRBV29-1
size: once

CDR3: CASSYSQSSHSGANVLTF
DNA: TGTGCCAGCAGTTACTCACAAAGTTCCCACTCTGGGGCCAACGTCCTGACTTTC
D: NA
length: 18
J: TRBJ2-6
V: TRBV6-5
size: NA

CDR3: CASSQALAGVQETQYF
DNA: TGCGCCAGCAGCCAAGCGCTAGCGGGGGTCCAAGAGACCCAGTACTTC
D: TRBD2
length: 16
J: TRBJ2-5
V: TRBV4-1
size: NA

CDR3: CASRDGGITDTQYF
DNA: TGTGCCAGCCGAGACGGGGGGATCACAGATACGCAGTATTTT
D: TRBD2
length: 14
J: TRBJ2-3
V: TRBV9
size: few

CDR3: CASSLTSGNYNEQFF
DNA: TGTGCCAGCAGCCTCACCAGCGGGAATTACAATGAGCAGTTCTTC
D: TRBD2
length: 15
J: TRBJ2-1
V: TRBV7-9
size: NA

CDR3: CSVLRGTWEAFF
DNA: TGCAGCGTCCTGAGGGGGACGTGGGAAGCTTTCTTT
D: NA
length: 12
J: TRBJ1-1
V: TRBV29-1
size: once

CDR3: CASSQDREGSGHPSYGYTF
DNA: TGTGCCAGCAGCCAAGATAGAGAGGGTAGCGGACACCCAAGCTATGGCTACACCTTC
D: NA
length: 19
J: TRBJ1-2
V: TRBV4-2
size: NA

CDR3: CSASFGRTSSGANVLTF
DNA: TGCAGTGCTAGTTTTGGCAGGACAAGCTCTGGGGCCAACGTCCTGACTTTC
D: NA
length: 17
J: TRBJ2-6
V: TRBV20-1
size: NA

CDR3: CASSLLRSSYNEQYF
DNA: TGTGCCAGCAGTTTGTTGAGGAGCTCCTACAATGAGCAGTACTTC
D: NA
length: 15
J: TRBJ2-7
V: TRBV12-3/TRBV12-4
size: NA

CDR3: CASGLGQARSQEAFF
DNA: TGTGCTAGTGGTTTGGGACAAGCCAGGTCTCAAGAGGCTTTCTTT
D: NA
length: 15
J: TRBJ1-1
V: TRBV12-5
size: NA

CDR3: CASSLTGGALTDTQYF
DNA: TGTGCCAGCAGCTTAACGGGGGGGGCTCTCACAGATACGCAGTATTTT
D: TRBD2
length: 16
J: TRBJ2-3
V: TRBV11-2
size: NA

CDR3: CASSYSERGGYTF
DNA: TGTGCCAGCAGTTACTCAGAGCGGGGTGGCTACACCTTC
D: NA
length: 13
J: TRBJ1-2
V: TRBV6-2/TRBV6-3
size: few

CDR3: CASSVEGIEPSTDTQYF
DNA: TGTGCCAGCAGCGTGGAGGGGATTGAGCCTAGCACAGATACGCAGTATTTT
D: NA
length: 17
J: TRBJ2-3
V: TRBV9
size: many

CDR3: CSVERDTEAFF
DNA: TGCAGCGTTGAGAGGGACACTGAAGCTTTCTTT
D: NA
length: 11
J: TRBJ1-1
V: TRBV29-1
size: NA

CDR3: CASSLETGDNEQFF
DNA: TGTGCCAGCAGCTTAGAGACAGGAGACAATGAGCAGTTCTTC
D: NA
length: 14
J: TRBJ2-1
V: TRBV7-9
size: NA

CDR3: CASSHSGGAGEQFF
DNA: TGTGCCAGCAGCCATAGCGGGGGGGCAGGTGAGCAGTTCTTC
D: TRBD2
length: 14
J: TRBJ2-1
V: TRBV7-2
size: NA

CDR3: CASSFLVWAGYGYTF
DNA: TGTGCCAGCAGCTTCCTAGTTTGGGCTGGCTATGGCTACACCTTC
D: NA
length: 15
J: TRBJ1-2
V: TRBV7-2
size: NA

CDR3: CSARASSGLAPETQYF
DNA: TGCAGTGCCAGGGCCTCCTCGGGACTAGCCCCGGAGACCCAGTACTTC
D: TRBD2
length: 16
J: TRBJ2-5
V: TRBV20-1
size: NA

CDR3: CASSYPSSGANNTDTQYF
DNA: TGTGCCAGCAGTTACCCCTCAAGCGGGGCTAACAACACAGATACGCAGTATTTT
D: TRBD2
length: 18
J: TRBJ2-3
V: TRBV6-2/TRBV6-3
size: NA

CDR3: CASSFDREISPLHF
DNA: TGTGCCAGCAGTTTTGACAGGGAGATTTCACCCCTCCACTTT
D: TRBD1
length: 14
J: TRBJ1-6
V: TRBV27
size: few

CDR3: CATSRETSGVDEQFF
DNA: TGTGCCACCAGCAGAGAGACTAGCGGGGTCGATGAGCAGTTCTTC
D: TRBD2
length: 15
J: TRBJ2-1
V: TRBV15
size: NA

CDR3: CSARTGQQPQHF
DNA: TGCAGTGCCCGGACAGGGCAACAGCCCCAGCATTTT
D: TRBD1
length: 12
J: TRBJ1-5
V: TRBV20-1
size: NA

CDR3: CASSRDRTRSYNEQYF
DNA: TGCGCCAGCAGCCGGGATCGGACGCGGTCCTACAATGAGCAGTACTTC
D: NA
length: 16
J: TRBJ2-7
V: TRBV4-3
size: NA

CDR3: CASSIDVWRGYTF
DNA: TGTGCCAGTAGTATTGATGTCTGGCGAGGCTACACCTTC
D: NA
length: 13
J: TRBJ1-2
V: TRBV19
size: NA

CDR3: CSAMGDSYSNQPQHF
DNA: TGCAGTGCTATGGGGGACAGTTATAGCAATCAGCCCCAGCATTTT
D: TRBD1
length: 15
J: TRBJ1-5
V: TRBV20-1
size: few

CDR3: CSARSLAGGPMNIQYF
DNA: TGCAGTGCTAGATCCTTAGCGGGGGGCCCCATGAACATTCAGTACTTC
D: TRBD2
length: 16
J: TRBJ2-4
V: TRBV20-1
size: NA

CDR3: CASSLAQGGSNEQFF
DNA: TGTGCCAGCAGCTTAGCACAGGGCGGGAGCAATGAGCAGTTCTTC
D: NA
length: 15
J: TRBJ2-1
V: TRBV7-9
size: NA